This TCR beta chain appears in the sequencing data of a study of regulatory T cells in long-lasting Graves disease. This sample's time point: newly diagnosed GD, antithyroid drugs for less than 3 months. There was RNA extracted from PBMCs, and the TCR library was made from it. The EDTA tubes were filled with 7 to 9.5 milliliters of drawn peripheral blood. Arm-PCR of CDR3 regions and iRepertoire HTBI primers were used to build TCR beta libraries. TCRdb redid the calling of the multiplex PCR reads with MiXCR, one entry per CDR3 protein. The sample has 550,000 or so distinct CDR3 sequences; around 11% are singletons. With 2 bases removed from V and 5 bases from J, the gap between germline ends came to 9 bases. The CDR3 extends over 13 amino acids. Germline V gene lookup returns CDR1 MNHGY and CDR2 SVAAGI. The sample was also linked to a second study, of T cells in Graves' hyperthyroidism and ophthalmopathy. Turning to that study: Among the patients, aged 18 to 65, hyperthyroidism was newly diagnosed and had lasted under 2 months.

Here the sequenced sample was peripheral blood mononuclear cells (PBMCs), taken at new diagnosis, from a patient treated with antithyroid drugs. The source is a young woman with Graves disease. The chain is built from TRBV6-9 and TRBJ2-5; D might be TRBD2 (5 bases). The CDR3 DNA is TGTGCCAGCAGTTATCGGGGATGGGAGACCCAGTACTTC. Translated, it gives CASSYRGWETQYF.